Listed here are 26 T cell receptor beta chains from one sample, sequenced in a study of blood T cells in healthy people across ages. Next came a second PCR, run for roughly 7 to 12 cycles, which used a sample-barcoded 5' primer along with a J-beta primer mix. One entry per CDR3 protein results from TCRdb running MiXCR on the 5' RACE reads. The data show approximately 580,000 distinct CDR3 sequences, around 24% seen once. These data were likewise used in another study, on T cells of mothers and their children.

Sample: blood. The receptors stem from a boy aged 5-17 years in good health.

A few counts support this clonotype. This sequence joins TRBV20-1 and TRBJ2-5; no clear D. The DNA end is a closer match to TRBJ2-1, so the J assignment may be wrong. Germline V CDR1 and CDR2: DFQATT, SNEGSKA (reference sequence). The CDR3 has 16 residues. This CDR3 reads CSARDLTDPTDNEQFF. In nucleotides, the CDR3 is TGCAGTGCTAGAGACCTAACGGACCCCACCGACAATGAGCAGTTCTTC.

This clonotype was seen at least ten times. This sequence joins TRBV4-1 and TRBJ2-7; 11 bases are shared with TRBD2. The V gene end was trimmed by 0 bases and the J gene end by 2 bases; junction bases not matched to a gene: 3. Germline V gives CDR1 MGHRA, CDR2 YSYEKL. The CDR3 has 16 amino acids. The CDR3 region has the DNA TGCGCCAGCAGCCAAGATTCTAGCGGGAGGACCTACGAGCAGTACTTC. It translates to CASSQDSSGRTYEQYF.

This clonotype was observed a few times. In DNA form, the CDR3 reads TGCAGCGGAATACAGTTGAACACTGAAGCTTTCTTT. Protein product: CSGIQLNTEAFF. The gene calls are TRBV29-1 and TRBJ1-1, with unresolved D. V was clipped by 7 bases and J by 0 bases, with 9 bases between them. Germline V gene lookup returns CDR1 SQVTM and CDR2 ANQGSEA. The CDR3 loop spans 12 amino acids.

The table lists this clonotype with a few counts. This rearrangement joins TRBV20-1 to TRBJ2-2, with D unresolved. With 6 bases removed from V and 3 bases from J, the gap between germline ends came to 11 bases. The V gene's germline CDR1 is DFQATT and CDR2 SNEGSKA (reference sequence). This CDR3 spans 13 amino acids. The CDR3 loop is CSATDPDTGELFF. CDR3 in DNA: TGCAGTGCAACGGACCCAGACACCGGGGAGCTGTTTTTT.

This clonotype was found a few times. CDR3 nucleotide sequence: TGTGCCAGCAGTTTATTGAGGTGGCTAGCGGAGTACAATGAGCAGTTCTTC. Its protein is CASSLLRWLAEYNEQFF. This chain connects TRBV28 to TRBJ2-1, with 7 nucleotides matching TRBD2. Per germline, CDR1 MDHEN and CDR2 SYDVKM. J was trimmed by 4 bases and V by 1 base; bases with no gene match: 10. The CDR3 sequence is 17 residues long.

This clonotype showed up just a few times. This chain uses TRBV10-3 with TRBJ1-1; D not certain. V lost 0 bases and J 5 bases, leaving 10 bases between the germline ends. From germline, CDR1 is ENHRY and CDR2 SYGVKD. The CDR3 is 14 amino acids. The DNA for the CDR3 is TGTGCCATCAGTGAGTCCTTGCAACCTACTGAAGCTTTCTTT. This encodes CAISESLQPTEAFF.

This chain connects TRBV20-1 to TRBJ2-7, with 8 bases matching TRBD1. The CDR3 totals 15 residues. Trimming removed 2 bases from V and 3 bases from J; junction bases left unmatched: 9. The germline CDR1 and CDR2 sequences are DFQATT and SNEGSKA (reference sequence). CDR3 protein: CSARHQGALLYEQYF. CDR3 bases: TGCAGTGCTAGACACCAGGGGGCCCTGCTCTACGAGCAGTACTTC.

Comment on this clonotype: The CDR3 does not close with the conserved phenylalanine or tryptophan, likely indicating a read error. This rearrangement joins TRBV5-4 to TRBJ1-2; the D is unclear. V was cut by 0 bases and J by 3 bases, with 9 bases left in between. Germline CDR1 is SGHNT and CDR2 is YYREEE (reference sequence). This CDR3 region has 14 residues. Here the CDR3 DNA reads TGTGCCAGCAGCTTGGCCGAGAGGGACTATGGCTACACCCTC. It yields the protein CASSLAERDYGYTL.

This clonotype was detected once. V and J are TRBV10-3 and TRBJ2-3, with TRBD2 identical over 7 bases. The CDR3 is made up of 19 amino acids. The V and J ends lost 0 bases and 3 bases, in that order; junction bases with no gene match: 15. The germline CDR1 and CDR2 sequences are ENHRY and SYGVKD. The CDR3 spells CAISESIAPPAGKTDTQYF. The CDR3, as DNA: TGTGCCATCAGTGAGTCGATTGCCCCACCAGCGGGAAAAACAGATACGCAGTATTTT.

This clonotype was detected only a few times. CDR3 coding DNA: TGTGCCAGCAGCTGGGGGACAGGGTCGGTTGAAAAACTGTTTTTT. It yields the protein CASSWGTGSVEKLFF. The rearrangement uses TRBV7-9 and TRBJ1-4; 9 nucleotides match TRBD1. V was pared by 4 bases and J by 7 bases, with 7 bases of the junction left unmatched. CDR3 length: 15 residues. Germline loops: CDR1 SEHNR, CDR2 FQNEAQ (reference sequence).

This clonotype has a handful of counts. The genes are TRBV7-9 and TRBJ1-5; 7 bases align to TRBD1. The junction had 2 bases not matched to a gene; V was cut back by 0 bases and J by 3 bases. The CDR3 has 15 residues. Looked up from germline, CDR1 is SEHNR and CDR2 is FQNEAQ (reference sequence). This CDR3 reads CASSLAGQLNQPQHF. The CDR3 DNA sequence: TGTGCCAGCAGCTTAGCGGGACAGCTCAATCAGCCCCAGCATTTT.

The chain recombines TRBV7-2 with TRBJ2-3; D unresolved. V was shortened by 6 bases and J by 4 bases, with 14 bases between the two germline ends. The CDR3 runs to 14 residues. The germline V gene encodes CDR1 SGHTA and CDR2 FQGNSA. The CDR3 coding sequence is TGTGCCAGCAGGCCGGACGTATCACCAGATACGCAGTATTTT. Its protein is CASRPDVSPDTQYF.

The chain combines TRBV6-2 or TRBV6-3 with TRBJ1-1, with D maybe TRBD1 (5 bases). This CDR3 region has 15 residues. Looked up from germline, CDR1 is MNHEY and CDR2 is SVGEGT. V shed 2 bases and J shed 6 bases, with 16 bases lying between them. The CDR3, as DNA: TGTGCCAGCAGTTACGGGCTGATAGGGGATCCTGAAGCTTTCTTT. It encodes CASSYGLIGDPEAFF.

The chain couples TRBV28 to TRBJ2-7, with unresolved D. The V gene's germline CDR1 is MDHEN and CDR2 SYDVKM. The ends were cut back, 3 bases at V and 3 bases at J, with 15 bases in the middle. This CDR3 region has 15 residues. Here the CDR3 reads CASSLSSAVNYEQYF. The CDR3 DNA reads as TGTGCCAGCAGTTTGTCTTCGGCGGTCAACTACGAGCAGTACTTC.

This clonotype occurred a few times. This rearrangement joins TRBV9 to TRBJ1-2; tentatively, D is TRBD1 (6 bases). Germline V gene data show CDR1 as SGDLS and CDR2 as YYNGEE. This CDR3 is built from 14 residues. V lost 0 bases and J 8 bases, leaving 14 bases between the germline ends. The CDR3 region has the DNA TGTGCCAGCAGCGTAGATCTGGGGGCGATGGGCTACACCTTC. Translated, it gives CASSVDLGAMGYTF.

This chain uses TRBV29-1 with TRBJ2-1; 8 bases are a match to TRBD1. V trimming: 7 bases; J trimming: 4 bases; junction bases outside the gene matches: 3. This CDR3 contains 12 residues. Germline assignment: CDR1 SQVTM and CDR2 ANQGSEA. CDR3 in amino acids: CSAGTGYNEQFF. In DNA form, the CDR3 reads TGCAGCGCCGGGACAGGTTACAATGAGCAGTTCTTC.

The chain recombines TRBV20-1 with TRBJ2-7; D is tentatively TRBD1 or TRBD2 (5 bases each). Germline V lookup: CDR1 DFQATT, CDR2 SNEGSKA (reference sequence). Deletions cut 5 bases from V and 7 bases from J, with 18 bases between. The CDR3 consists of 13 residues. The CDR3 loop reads CSADRDGLGEQYF. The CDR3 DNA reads TGCAGTGCTGACCGGGACGGCCTTGGAGAGCAGTACTTC.

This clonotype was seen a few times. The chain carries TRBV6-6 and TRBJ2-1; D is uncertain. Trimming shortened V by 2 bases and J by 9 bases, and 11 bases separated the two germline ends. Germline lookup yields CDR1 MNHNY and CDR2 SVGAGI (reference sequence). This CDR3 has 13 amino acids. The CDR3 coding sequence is TGTGCCAGCAGTTACCAGCCCTACGGTGAGCAGTTCTTC. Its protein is CASSYQPYGEQFF.

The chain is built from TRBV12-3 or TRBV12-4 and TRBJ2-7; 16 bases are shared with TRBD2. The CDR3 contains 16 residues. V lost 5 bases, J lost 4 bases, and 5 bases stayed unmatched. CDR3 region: CASSQPGLAGGYEQYF. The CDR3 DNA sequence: TGTGCCAGCAGTCAGCCGGGACTAGCGGGAGGGTACGAGCAGTACTTC.

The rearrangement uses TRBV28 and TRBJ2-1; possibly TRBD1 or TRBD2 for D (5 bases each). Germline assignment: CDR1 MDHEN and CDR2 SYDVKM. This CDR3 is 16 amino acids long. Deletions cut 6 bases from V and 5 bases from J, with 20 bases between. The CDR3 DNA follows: TGTGCCAGCAGCCGTCCGGGTGTGGGACGGAACAATGAGCAGTTCTTC. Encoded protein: CASSRPGVGRNNEQFF.

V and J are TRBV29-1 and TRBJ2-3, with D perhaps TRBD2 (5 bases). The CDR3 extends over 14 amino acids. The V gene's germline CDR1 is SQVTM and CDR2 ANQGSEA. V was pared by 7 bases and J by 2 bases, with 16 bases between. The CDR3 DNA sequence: TGCAGCGCGGCACGGGCTAGCACCACAGATACGCAGTATTTT. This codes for CSAARASTTDTQYF.

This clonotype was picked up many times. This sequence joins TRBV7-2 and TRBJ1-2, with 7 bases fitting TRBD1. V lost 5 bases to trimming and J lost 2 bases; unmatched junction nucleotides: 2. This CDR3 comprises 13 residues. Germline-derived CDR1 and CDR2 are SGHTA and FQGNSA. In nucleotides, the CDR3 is TGTGCCAGCAGCAGGGGGCCGAACTATGGCTACACCTTC. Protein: CASSRGPNYGYTF.

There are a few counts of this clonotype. As DNA, the CDR3 is TGTGCCAGCAGCCCCCGGGACGGAGACAATGAGCAGTTCTTC. Protein: CASSPRDGDNEQFF. V and J are TRBV9 and TRBJ2-1; D possibly matches TRBD1 or TRBD2 (5 bases each). CDR3 size: 14 residues. CDR1 and CDR2 from the germline V gene are SGDLS and YYNGEE. Between the trimmed V and J ends, which lost 4 bases and 5 bases, there was a span of 13 bases.

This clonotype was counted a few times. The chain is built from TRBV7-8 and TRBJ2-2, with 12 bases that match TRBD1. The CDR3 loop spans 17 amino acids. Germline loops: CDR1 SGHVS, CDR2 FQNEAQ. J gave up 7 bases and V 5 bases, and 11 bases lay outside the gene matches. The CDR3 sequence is CASSRPTGTGGSGELFF. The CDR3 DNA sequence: TGTGCCAGCAGCCGCCCCACGGGGACAGGGGGCAGCGGGGAGCTGTTTTTT. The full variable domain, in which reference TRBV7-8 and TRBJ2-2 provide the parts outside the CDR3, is GAGVSQSPRYKVAKRGQDVALRCDPISGHVSLFWYQQALGQGPEFLTYFQNEAQLDKSGLPSDRFFAERPEGSVSTLKIQRTQQEDSAVYLCASSRPTGTGGSGELFFGEGSRLTVL.

CDR3 coding DNA: TGTGCCAGTAGTATTGGCGTTGTGGACATTCAGTACTTC. It codes for CASSIGVVDIQYF. The J gene is TRBJ2-4, the V gene TRBV19, with D unresolved. Germline V gene sequence: CDR1 LNHDA, CDR2 SQIVND (reference sequence). The CDR3 spans 13 residues. Trimming shortened V by 3 bases and J by 8 bases, and 11 bases separated the two germline ends.

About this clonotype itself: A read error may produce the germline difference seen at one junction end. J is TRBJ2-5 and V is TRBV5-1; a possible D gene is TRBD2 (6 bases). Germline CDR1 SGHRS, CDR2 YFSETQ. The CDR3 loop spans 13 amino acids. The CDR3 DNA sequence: TGCGCCAGCAGCTTCGGGACTGCATACAAGAGATCCTTC. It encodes CASSFGTAYKRSF.